This TCR beta chain emerged from a study of cytomegalovirus exposure and HLA in healthy donors. Trimming took off 5 bases at V and 0 bases at J, with 14 bases between the two ends. The CDR3 extends over 16 amino acids. The germline V gene has CDR1 SGHNT and CDR2 YENEEA. Study-level points and caveats: Rare TCR sequences dominated, though some public TCRs recurred in many donors.

PCR used 60 Vbeta primers and 13 Jbeta primers. Some clones are missing from TCRdb's copy, which holds only in-frame ones; the method was immunoSEQ multiplex PCR. The table lists around 120,000 clones, approximately 80% of them singletons. Concerning this clone: Its cognate antigen is unknown.

V usage is TRBV11-3 and J usage is TRBJ2-1; no reliable D call. The material sequenced was PBMCs. The source is a man over 45 in good health and CMV-seronegative. In DNA, the CDR3 is TGTGCCAGCAGCCCACAACGTTGGAGCTCCTACAATGAGCAGTTCTTC. Amino acids: CASSPQRWSSYNEQFF.